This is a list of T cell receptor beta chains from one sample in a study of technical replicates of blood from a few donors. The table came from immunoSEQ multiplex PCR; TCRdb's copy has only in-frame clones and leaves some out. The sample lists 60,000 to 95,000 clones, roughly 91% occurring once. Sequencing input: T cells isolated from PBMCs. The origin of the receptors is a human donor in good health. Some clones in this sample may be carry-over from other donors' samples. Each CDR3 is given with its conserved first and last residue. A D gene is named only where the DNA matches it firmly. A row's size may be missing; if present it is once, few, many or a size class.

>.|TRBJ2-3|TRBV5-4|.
TGTGCCAGCAGCTCTCCTGGAGGCACAGATACGCAGTATTTT
CASSSPGGTDTQYF
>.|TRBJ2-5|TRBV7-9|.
TGTGCCAGCAGCTTAGTTTACCAGCGGCGGCAAGAGACCCAGTACTTC
CASSLVYQRRQETQYF
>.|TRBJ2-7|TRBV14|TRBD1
TGTGCCAGCATCCGGGACAGCCTGACTTATCACTCCTACGAGCAGTACTTC
CASIRDSLTYHSYEQYF
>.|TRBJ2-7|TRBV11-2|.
TGTGCCAGCAGCTTAGGGCAGACCTACGAGCAGTACTTC
CASSLGQTYEQYF
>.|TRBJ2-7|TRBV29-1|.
TGCAGCGTTGAAGACAGTTCCTACGAGCAGTACTTC
CSVEDSSYEQYF
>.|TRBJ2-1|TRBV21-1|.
TGTGCCAGCAGCAAACTTAGCGGGGCCAGCTCCTACAATGAGCAGTTCTTC
CASSKLSGASSYNEQFF
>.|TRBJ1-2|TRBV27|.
TGTGCCAGCAGTTTAAGCCATATTCCCGCTTATGGCTACACCTTC
CASSLSHIPAYGYTF
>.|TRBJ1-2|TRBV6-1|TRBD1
TGTGCCAGCAGTGATGGCAGGGGGGTAATCTGCTATGGCTACACCTTC
CASSDGRGVICYGYTF
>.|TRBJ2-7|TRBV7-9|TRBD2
TGTGCCAGCAGCCCGACTAGCGGGAGACAAATCGAGCAGTACTTC
CASSPTSGRQIEQYF
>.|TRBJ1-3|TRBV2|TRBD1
TGTGCCAGTTGCGTGGGGACAGCGGTTCGTTACACCATATATTTT
CASCVGTAVRYTIYF
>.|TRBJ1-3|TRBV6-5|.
TGTGCCAGCAGTTTCAACGGACACGGAAACACCATATATTTT
CASSFNGHGNTIYF
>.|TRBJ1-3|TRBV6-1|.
TGTGCCAGCGGGGCCTCCGGAAACACCATATATTTT
CASGASGNTIYF
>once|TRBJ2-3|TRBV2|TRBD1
TGTGCCAGCACCATGGGGACAGCGAGCACAGATACGCAGTATTTT
CASTMGTASTDTQYF
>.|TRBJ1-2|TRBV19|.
TGTGCCAGTAGAACCTCCCGGGAGACTAACTATGGCTACACCTTC
CASRTSRETNYGYTF